The rows below give T cell receptor beta chains drawn from one sample of a study of T cell changes during pregnancy in multiple sclerosis. Libraries were prepared by immunoSEQ multiplex PCR; TCRdb keeps only in-frame clonotypes and omits some of them. The data show around 80,000 clones, around 92% seen once. Specimen: peripheral blood, collected before pregnancy. The receptors here all came from a female donor with multiple sclerosis, enrolled in a pregnancy study. CDR3s include the opening cysteine and the closing phenylalanine or tryptophan. D genes are given only for firm matches. Expanded clones are given a class, and other clones once, few, many or no size at all.

j_call d_call v_call clone_size cdr3_nt cdr3_aa
TRBJ2-7 . TRBV27 . TGTGCCAGCGCCCCGGCAGGCGCCCTTCTTTACGAGCAGTACTTC CASAPAGALLYEQYF
TRBJ2-7 TRBD1 TRBV7-9 . TGTGCCAGCAGCTTAGGGGGACAGGGCTACGAGCAGTACTTC CASSLGGQGYEQYF
TRBJ2-1 TRBD1 TRBV5-1 . TGCGCCAGCAGCACAGGGGACGCGCGTCGCTCCTACAATGAGCAGTTCTTC CASSTGDARRSYNEQFF
TRBJ1-5 TRBD1 TRBV2 once TGTGCCAGCAGTGGGGACAGGGGGATAGGGCAGCCCCAGCATTTT CASSGDRGIGQPQHF
TRBJ2-3 TRBD2 TRBV27 . TGTGCCAGCAGTTTCGCGGGAGTGGCAGATACGCAGTATTTT CASSFAGVADTQYF
TRBJ1-2 . TRBV29-1 . TGCAGCGTTGCGGTCAGCGGGACTAACTATGGCTACACCTTC CSVAVSGTNYGYTF
TRBJ2-4 . TRBV29-1 . TGCAGCGTATCCCTTCTAGCCAAAAACATTCAGTACTTC CSVSLLAKNIQYF
TRBJ2-2 . TRBV27 . TGTGCCAGCAGTTCGCAACTCAGGGCCCCGAACACCGGGGAGCTGTTTTTT CASSSQLRAPNTGELFF
TRBJ2-2 TRBD1 TRBV27 . TGTGCCAGCATAACTTTGACAGGGGGGAACACCGGGGAGCTGTTTTTT CASITLTGGNTGELFF
TRBJ1-3 . TRBV28 . TGTGCCAGCAGTTTAGGGGGGGGCCCTGGAAACACCATATATTTT CASSLGGGPGNTIYF
TRBJ2-1 . TRBV7-9 . TGTGCCAGCAGCCCGGGATCCCTTAGGGATGAGCAGTTCTTC CASSPGSLRDEQFF
TRBJ2-1 . TRBV7-3 . TGTGCCAGCAGCCCGAGATACAACGGGGACAATGAGCAGTTCTTC CASSPRYNGDNEQFF
TRBJ2-1 TRBD2 TRBV4-2 . TGTGCCAGCAGCCAAGGGGGGACTAGCGGGACCAATGAGCAGTTCTTC CASSQGGTSGTNEQFF
TRBJ1-1 TRBD1 TRBV5-1 . TGCGCCAGCAGCTCCATTCAGGGGGACACTGAAGCTTTCTTT CASSSIQGDTEAFF
TRBJ2-4 TRBD2 TRBV7-8 . TGTGCCAGCAGCTTAGCTGGGACTAGCTTACGGGGATTGTACTTC CASSLAGTSLRGLYF
TRBJ2-2 TRBD1 TRBV27 . TGTGCCAGCTGTAACAGGGGGCCCGGGGAGCTGTTTTTT CASCNRGPGELFF
TRBJ2-7 . TRBV7-2 few TGTGCCAGCAGCTTAGCGGGAGTGGGCCGCGAGCAGTACTTC CASSLAGVGREQYF
TRBJ1-5 . TRBV10-3 . TGTGCCATCAGTGAGTTCGGGTATAGCAATCAGCCCCAGCATTTT CAISEFGYSNQPQHF
TRBJ2-5 . TRBV28 . TGTGCCAGCAGTTTGAGGGAGACCCAGTACTTC CASSLRETQYF
TRBJ2-1 TRBD1 TRBV7-9 once TGTGCCAGCAGCTTAGGTGGGATAGGGGGCGTTAGGGATGAGCAGTTCTTC CASSLGGIGGVRDEQFF
TRBJ2-3 TRBD2 TRBV27 . TGTGCCAGCAAACGGACTAGCGCAAAATACACAGATACGCAGTATTTT CASKRTSAKYTDTQYF
TRBJ2-5 TRBD1 TRBV7-2 . TGTGCCAGCAAAGAGGGGGCACGGGAGACCCAGTACTTC CASKEGARETQYF
TRBJ2-5 . TRBV2 once TGTGCCAGCAGTGAATCGGGGGTCAGGGTGCCATGGGAGACCCAGTACTTC CASSESGVRVPWETQYF
TRBJ1-1 . TRBV27 . TGTGCCAGCATCGCGGCAGGGGAGACTGAAGCTTTCTTT CASIAAGETEAFF
TRBJ2-1 TRBD2 TRBV11-2 . TGTGCCAGCAGCTCTTTAGCGGGACCCTACAATGAGCAGTTCTTC CASSSLAGPYNEQFF
TRBJ2-2 . TRBV25-1 few TGTGCCAGCAGTGAAAAACTAGCCCTTCTCGGGAGCGGGGAGCTGTTTTTT CASSEKLALLGSGELFF
TRBJ2-3 TRBD2 TRBV9 once TGTGCCAGCAGCCTAGCGGGTTCATCAGATACGCAGTATTTT CASSLAGSSDTQYF
TRBJ2-5 TRBD1 TRBV7-9 . TGTGCCAGCAGCTTAGGACAGGGGGGAGCCGAGACCCAGTACTTC CASSLGQGGAETQYF
TRBJ2-1 . TRBV9 . TGTGCCAGCAGCGTAGCGGCGGGAAGACTTGCCTACAATGAGCAGTTCTTC CASSVAAGRLAYNEQFF
TRBJ2-5 TRBD2 TRBV7-9 . TGTGCCAGCAGCCAGGTTCTAGCGGGAGGCCTTTGGTACCAAGAGACCCAGTACTTC CASSQVLAGGLWYQETQYF
TRBJ2-1 . TRBV7-2 . TGTGCCAGCAGCTTAGCGACGGAGTACAATGAGCAGTTCTTC CASSLATEYNEQFF
TRBJ2-1 . TRBV9 . TGTGCCAGCAGCCCCCAACTGACTAGTAGCTACAATGAGCAGTTCTTC CASSPQLTSSYNEQFF
TRBJ1-3 . TRBV6-6 once TGTGCCAGCAGGTACGGGACAACTGGAAACACCATATATTTT CASRYGTTGNTIYF
TRBJ2-7 . TRBV15 . TGTGCCACCAGCAGAGAAGGGCAGGGGAAGAAGTTTGACGAGCAGTACTTC CATSREGQGKKFDEQYF
TRBJ2-1 TRBD2 TRBV13 . TGTGCCAGCAGTCCGGCGGGGGGGGTTTACAATGAGCAGTTCTTC CASSPAGGVYNEQFF
TRBJ2-7 . TRBV2 . TGTGCCAGCAGTGTCGAGAAGGACAGAATCTACGAGCAGTACTTC CASSVEKDRIYEQYF
TRBJ2-7 . TRBV27 . TGTGCCAGCAGTTTAACGTATCGGGGGAGCGAGCAGTACTTC CASSLTYRGSEQYF
TRBJ1-5 . TRBV6-5 . TGTGCCAGCAGCCTCAGGGCTGGCAATCAGCCCCAGCATTTT CASSLRAGNQPQHF
TRBJ1-5 . TRBV7-9 . TGTGCCAGCAGCCAATTCGGAGATCAGCCCCAGCATTTT CASSQFGDQPQHF
TRBJ2-7 . TRBV5-6 . TGTGCCAGCAGCTTGAAAAGCGGGACAGAGCAGTACTTC CASSLKSGTEQYF
TRBJ2-4 . TRBV28 . TGTGCCAGCAGTTTGTCGGGGGCCAAAAACATTCAGTACTTC CASSLSGAKNIQYF
TRBJ1-4 . TRBV29-1 . TGCAGCGTTGAAGATCAGGACGCTGGGAGTACGGAACTGTTTTTT CSVEDQDAGSTELFF
TRBJ2-1 TRBD2 TRBV5-1 . TGCGCCAGCAGCTCGGGGGAATGGACTAGCGGCGATGAGCAGTTCTTC CASSSGEWTSGDEQFF
TRBJ2-5 . TRBV9 once TGTGCCAGCAGCGCCCGACCCGGGTGGGAGACCCAGTACTTC CASSARPGWETQYF
TRBJ1-2 . TRBV6-6 . TGTGCCAGCAGTTACCTCCCCGTACAGACCTATGGCTACACCTTC CASSYLPVQTYGYTF
TRBJ2-5 . TRBV9 . TGTGCCAGCAGCCCGCGACAGGTAACAGCGGAGACCCAGTACTTC CASSPRQVTAETQYF
TRBJ1-2 TRBD1 TRBV6-5 . TGTGCCAGCAGTTACTCAGGACAGGGAGTAGGCTACACCTTC CASSYSGQGVGYTF
TRBJ2-1 . TRBV2 . TGTGCCAGCAGTGAAGTCCTACAGTACAATGAGCAGTTCTTC CASSEVLQYNEQFF
TRBJ2-3 TRBD1 TRBV19 . TGTGCCAGTAGTATATTGGGGACAGGGGGCACAGATACGCAGTATTTT CASSILGTGGTDTQYF
TRBJ1-2 TRBD1 TRBV27 few TGTGCCAGCAGTCGGACAGGGGTCTCCATTAACTATGGCTACACCTTC CASSRTGVSINYGYTF
TRBJ2-7 . TRBV19 . TGTGCCAGTAGTATAGAGTACAGTCTACCCTACGAGCAGTACTTC CASSIEYSLPYEQYF
TRBJ2-1 TRBD2 TRBV7-9 . TGTGCCAGCAGCTCCGGGACTAGCGGGAAGTACAATGAGCAGTTCTTC CASSSGTSGKYNEQFF
TRBJ2-5 . TRBV28 . TGTGCCAGCAGTTTTACCCACCTGGCGGGGGCTTTCCAAGAGACCCAGTACTTC CASSFTHLAGAFQETQYF
TRBJ1-2 . TRBV5-1 . TGCGCCAGCAGCTTGGATGGACACGCTAGGGGCTACACCTTC CASSLDGHARGYTF
TRBJ2-7 TRBD2 TRBV9 . TGTGCCAGCAGCGGGACTAGCGGGAGCCTATTAGGGGACGAGCAGTACTTC CASSGTSGSLLGDEQYF
TRBJ1-2 . TRBV9 . TGTGCCAGCAGCGTAGCTCCAGGGGTTCTGGTCAACTATGGCTACACCTTC CASSVAPGVLVNYGYTF
TRBJ2-6 . TRBV19 . TGTGCCAGTAGTATCGGTGTGGCTGGGGCCAACGTCCTGACTTTC CASSIGVAGANVLTF
TRBJ2-1 . TRBV6-4 . TGTGCCAGCAGCAACCTAGGGAGTGGTGAGCAGTTCTTC CASSNLGSGEQFF